The 15 T cell receptor beta chains reported below all come from one sample, sequenced in a study of graft-versus-host responses after intestinal transplantation. Data came from immunoSEQ multiplex PCR; TCRdb stores just in-frame clones and leaves some out. The repertoire holds approximately 10,000 clones, with 85% to 90% as singletons. The sequencing here drew on PBMCs, taken more than 230 days after intestinal transplant. These receptors all come from a human patient who received an intestinal transplant, so some T cells may come from the graft donor.

The gene calls are TRBV7-3 and TRBJ1-2; D ambiguous. CDR3 length: 12 amino acids. V dropped 5 bases and J dropped 3 bases, with 7 bases sitting between them. Germline V gives CDR1 SGHTA, CDR2 FQGTGA. The chain's CDR3 is CASSPADYGYTF. Written as DNA, the CDR3 is TGTGCCAGCAGCCCTGCCGACTATGGCTACACCTTC.

This clone is termed large (0.1 to 1%). The J gene is TRBJ2-3, the V gene TRBV14; D gene unclear. The CDR3 runs to 13 residues. Germline V gene data show CDR1 as SGHDN and CDR2 as FVKESK. Trimming stripped 5 bases from V and 2 bases from J, with 8 bases between. The CDR3 loop is CASSDWITDTQYF. The CDR3 DNA follows: TGTGCCAGCAGCGACTGGATCACAGATACGCAGTATTTT.

V gene TRBV27 combines with J gene TRBJ2-5; no clear D. Per germline, CDR1 MNHEY and CDR2 SMNVEV (reference sequence). Trimming removed 3 bases from V and 1 base from J, with 6 bases in between. CDR3 size: 13 residues. This CDR3 reads CASSLAIQETQYF. CDR3 bases: TGTGCCAGCAGTTTGGCCATCCAAGAGACCCAGTACTTC.

The rearrangement links TRBV18 to TRBJ2-5; 8 positions agree with TRBD1. Germline CDR1 is KGHSH and CDR2 is LQKENI. The CDR3 is 16 residues long. With V trimmed by 8 bases and J by 4 bases, 15 bases remained unmatched. CDR3 region: CASHSSGGDKGETQYF. The CDR3 nucleotides read TGTGCCAGCCACTCATCAGGGGGCGATAAAGGAGAGACCCAGTACTTC.

V and J are TRBV20-1 and TRBJ2-7, with a weak D call TRBD1 (5 bases). With 2 bases removed from V and 4 bases from J, the gap between germline ends came to 6 bases. The CDR3 contains 11 residues. Germline CDR1 DFQATT, CDR2 SNEGSKA (reference sequence). CDR3 region: CSARQGYEQYF. The CDR3 nucleotides read TGCAGTGCTAGACAGGGTTACGAGCAGTACTTC.

V gene TRBV19 combines with J gene TRBJ2-3, with D tentatively TRBD1 or TRBD2 (5 bases each). Germline CDR1 LNHDA, CDR2 SQIVND (reference sequence). The CDR3 totals 13 residues. V lost 5 bases and J lost 6, with 12 bases in between. CDR3 sequence reads: CASSGTQVDTQYF. DNA for the CDR3: TGTGCCAGTAGTGGGACCCAGGTGGATACGCAGTATTTT.

The gene calls are TRBV28 and TRBJ1-2; no firm D call. Germline-derived CDR1 and CDR2 are MDHEN and SYDVKM. The V end was cut by 2 bases, the J end by 4 bases, with 8 bases between. CDR3 length: 13 residues. The CDR3 bases are TGTGCCAGCAGTTTAGCAGTACGCTATGGCTACACCTTC. It encodes CASSLAVRYGYTF.

The chain links TRBV30 to TRBJ1-2; 7 nucleotides agree with TRBD1. The V segment lost 5 bases and the J segment 3 bases; nucleotides outside the gene matches: 9. The CDR3 has 14 residues. Germline V gene lookup returns CDR1 GTSNPN and CDR2 SVGIG (reference sequence). The CDR3 sequence: CAWDHYGQDYGYTF. As DNA, the CDR3 is TGTGCCTGGGACCATTACGGACAGGACTATGGCTACACCTTC.

This chain uses TRBV4-2 with TRBJ1-1; possible D gene TRBD1, 6 bases. Germline V gene sequence: CDR1 LGHNA, CDR2 YNFKEQ. This CDR3 contains 13 residues. The germline V and J ends were trimmed by 6 bases and 1 base, with 9 bases remaining between them. The CDR3 spells CASRNRENTEAFF. The CDR3 DNA reads TGTGCCAGCAGAAACAGGGAGAACACTGAAGCTTTCTTT.

This sequence joins TRBV4-3 and TRBJ2-1; the D is unclear. V was pared by 1 base and J by 11 bases, with 15 bases between. The CDR3 is 14 residues long. Germline values: CDR1 LGHNA, CDR2 YSLEER. The CDR3 is CASSQAHPTTQQFF. CDR3 coding DNA: TGCGCCAGCAGCCAAGCCCATCCGACGACCCAGCAGTTCTTC.

The rearrangement links TRBV4-1 to TRBJ2-2; no reliable D call. The length of the CDR3 is 14 residues. Germline CDR1 reads MGHRA; CDR2 reads YSYEKL. The V gene lost 0 bases and the J gene lost 6 bases, with 8 bases spanning the gap. The CDR3 loop reads CASSQDRVAGELFF. CDR3 nucleotides: TGCGCCAGCAGCCAAGATAGGGTCGCCGGGGAGCTGTTTTTT.

This clone has only a few counts. The rearrangement joins TRBV2 to TRBJ2-2; TRBD1 or TRBD2 may be the D gene (5 bases each). Germline loops: CDR1 SNHLY, CDR2 FYNNEI. Trimming removed 9 bases from V and 0 bases from J, with 11 bases in between. CDR3 length: 14 amino acids. In DNA form, the CDR3 reads TGTGCCAGTACCGGGACCGCGAACACCGGGGAGCTGTTTTTT. It is translated as CASTGTANTGELFF.

This clone was found once. This chain joins TRBV4-2 and TRBJ2-1, with TRBD2 matching over 9 bases. This CDR3 spans 17 amino acids. After removal of 3 bases from V and 9 bases from J, the junction contained 15 bases not matched to a gene. Germline loops: CDR1 LGHNA, CDR2 YNFKEQ. The DNA of the CDR3 is TGTGCCAGCAGCCACCCCGTGGGGCTAGCGGGAATAGGTGAGCAGTTCTTC. This sequence encodes CASSHPVGLAGIGEQFF.

V usage is TRBV29-1 and J usage is TRBJ2-3, with D perhaps TRBD1 (5 bases). The V end was cut by 6 bases, the J end by 5 bases, with 15 bases between. The CDR3 extends over 13 amino acids. The germline V gene encodes CDR1 SQVTM and CDR2 ANQGSEA. CDR3 nucleotides: TGCAGCGTCGGCCGAACCAGGGAAGATACGCAGTATTTT. Translating gives CSVGRTREDTQYF.

The chain combines TRBV9 with TRBJ1-4, with D perhaps matching TRBD1 (6 bases). The V gene lost 0 bases and the J gene lost 4 bases, with 13 bases spanning the gap. Germline assignment: CDR1 SGDLS and CDR2 YYNGEE. This CDR3 contains 16 residues. The CDR3 is CASSVDWQGFNEKLFF. CDR3 nucleotides: TGTGCCAGCAGCGTAGACTGGCAGGGGTTTAATGAAAAACTGTTTTTT.